What follows is one TCR beta chain and its context. Using a J-beta primer mix together with a sample-barcoded 5' primer, a second PCR was run for about 6 to 12 cycles. TCRdb re-derived calls from the 5' RACE reads in MiXCR, one entry per CDR3 protein. The sample yields about 1.5 million distinct CDR3 sequences, roughly 45% seen once. This record belongs to a study of blood T cells in healthy people across ages. V trimming: 8 bases; J trimming: 1 base; junction bases outside the gene matches: 12. The CDR3 is 16 amino acids. CDR1 and CDR2 (germline): SNHLY, FYNNEI. This TCR was recovered from a woman under 30 in good health. Source material: blood. This chain joins TRBV2 and TRBJ2-3; 7 nucleotides line up with TRBD2. DNA of the CDR3: TGTGCCAGCCTGGGGGTCGGGACTACTCGCACAGATACGCAGTATTTT. This gives the protein CASLGVGTTRTDTQYF.